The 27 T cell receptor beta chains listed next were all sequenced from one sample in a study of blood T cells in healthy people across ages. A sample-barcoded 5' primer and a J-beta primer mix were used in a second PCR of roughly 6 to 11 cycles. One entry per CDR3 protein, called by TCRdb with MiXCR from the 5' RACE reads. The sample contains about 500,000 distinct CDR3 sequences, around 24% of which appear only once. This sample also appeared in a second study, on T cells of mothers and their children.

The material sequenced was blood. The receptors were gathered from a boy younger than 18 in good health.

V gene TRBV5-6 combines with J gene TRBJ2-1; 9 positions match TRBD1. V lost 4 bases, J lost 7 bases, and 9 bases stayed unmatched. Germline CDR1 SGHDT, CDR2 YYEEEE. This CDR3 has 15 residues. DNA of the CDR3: TGTGCCAGCAGCCAGTGGGACAGGGACACGAATGAGCAGTTCTTC. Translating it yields CASSQWDRDTNEQFF.

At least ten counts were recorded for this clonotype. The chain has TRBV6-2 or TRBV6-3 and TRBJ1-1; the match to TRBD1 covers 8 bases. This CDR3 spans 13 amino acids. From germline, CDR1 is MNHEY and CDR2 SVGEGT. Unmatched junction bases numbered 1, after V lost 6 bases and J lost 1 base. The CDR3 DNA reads TGTGCCAGCAGAACAGGGGGGAACACTGAAGCTTTCTTT. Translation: CASRTGGNTEAFF.

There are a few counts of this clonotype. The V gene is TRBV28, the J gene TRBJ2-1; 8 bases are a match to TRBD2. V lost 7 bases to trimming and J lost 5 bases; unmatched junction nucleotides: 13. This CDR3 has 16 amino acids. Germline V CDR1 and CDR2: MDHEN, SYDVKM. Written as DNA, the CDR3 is TGTGCCAGCACCCTCGCACTCGGGACTAGAAACAATGAGCAGTTCTTC. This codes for CASTLALGTRNNEQFF. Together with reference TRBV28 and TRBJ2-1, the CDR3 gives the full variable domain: DVKVTQSSRYLVKRTGEKVFLECVQDMDHENMFWYRQDPGLGLRLIYFSYDVKMKEKGDIPEGYSVSREKKERFSLILESASTNQTSMYLCASTLALGTRNNEQFFGPGTRLTVL.

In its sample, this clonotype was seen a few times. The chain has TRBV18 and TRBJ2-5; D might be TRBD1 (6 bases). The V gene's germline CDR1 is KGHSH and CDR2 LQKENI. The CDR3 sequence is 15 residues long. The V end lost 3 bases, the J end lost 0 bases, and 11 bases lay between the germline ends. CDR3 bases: TGTGCCAGCTCACCCGGGACAACTAACCAAGAGACCCAGTACTTC. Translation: CASSPGTTNQETQYF.

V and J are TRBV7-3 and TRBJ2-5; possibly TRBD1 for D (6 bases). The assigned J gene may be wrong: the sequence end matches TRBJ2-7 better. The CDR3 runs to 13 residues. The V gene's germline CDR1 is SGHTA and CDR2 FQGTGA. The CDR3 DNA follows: TGTGCCAGCAGTCTTACAGGGATAGGCGAGCAGTACTTC. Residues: CASSLTGIGEQYF.

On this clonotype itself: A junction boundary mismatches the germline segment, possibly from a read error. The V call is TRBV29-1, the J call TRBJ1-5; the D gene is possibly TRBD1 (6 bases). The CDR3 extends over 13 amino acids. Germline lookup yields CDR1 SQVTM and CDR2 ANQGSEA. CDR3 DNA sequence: TGCAGCGCCCGGGACAATTACAATCAGCCCCGGCATTTT. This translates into CSARDNYNQPRHF.

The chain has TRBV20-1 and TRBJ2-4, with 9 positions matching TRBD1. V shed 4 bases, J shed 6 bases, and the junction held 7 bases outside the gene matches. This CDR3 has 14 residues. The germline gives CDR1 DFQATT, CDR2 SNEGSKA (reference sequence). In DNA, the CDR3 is TGCAGTGCTAAACTACAGGGGGCAGTAAACATTCAGTACTTC. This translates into CSAKLQGAVNIQYF.

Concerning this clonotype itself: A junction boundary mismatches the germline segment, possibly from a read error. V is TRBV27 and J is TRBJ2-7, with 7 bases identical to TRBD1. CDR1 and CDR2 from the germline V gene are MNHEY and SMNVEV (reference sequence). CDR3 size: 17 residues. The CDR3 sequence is CACSATSLTGWSYEQYF. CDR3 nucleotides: TGTGCCTGCAGTGCCACTAGTCTGACAGGGTGGTCCTACGAGCAGTACTTC.

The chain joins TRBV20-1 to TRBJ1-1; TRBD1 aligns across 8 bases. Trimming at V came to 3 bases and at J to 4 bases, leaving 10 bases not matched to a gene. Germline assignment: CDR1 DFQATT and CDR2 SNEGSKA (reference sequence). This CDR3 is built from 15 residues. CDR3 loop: CSASAQGAGTTEAFF. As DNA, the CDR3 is TGCAGTGCTAGTGCTCAGGGGGCCGGTACCACTGAAGCTTTCTTT.

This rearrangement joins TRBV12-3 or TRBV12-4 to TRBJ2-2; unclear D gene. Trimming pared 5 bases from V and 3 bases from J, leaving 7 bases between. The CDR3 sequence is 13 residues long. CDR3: CASSTRHTGELFF. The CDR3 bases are TGTGCCAGCAGTACCCGACACACCGGGGAGCTGTTTTTT.

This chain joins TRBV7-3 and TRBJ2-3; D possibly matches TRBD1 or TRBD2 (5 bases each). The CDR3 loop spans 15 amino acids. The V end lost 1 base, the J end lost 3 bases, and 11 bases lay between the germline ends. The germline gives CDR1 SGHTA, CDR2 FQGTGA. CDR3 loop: CASSLMGVATDTQYF. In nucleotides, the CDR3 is TGTGCCAGCAGCTTAATGGGGGTTGCGACAGATACGCAGTATTTT.

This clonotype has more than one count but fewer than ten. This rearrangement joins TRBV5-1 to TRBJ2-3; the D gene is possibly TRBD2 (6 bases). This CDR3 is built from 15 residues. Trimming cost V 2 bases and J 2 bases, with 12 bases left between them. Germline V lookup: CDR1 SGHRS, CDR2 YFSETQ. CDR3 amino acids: CASSFVGGSTDTQYF. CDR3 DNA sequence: TGCGCCAGCAGCTTCGTGGGAGGTTCCACAGATACGCAGTATTTT. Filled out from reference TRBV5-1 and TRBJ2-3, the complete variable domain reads KAGVTQTPRYLIKTRGQQVTLSCSPISGHRSVSWYQQTPGQGLQFLFEYFSETQRNKGNFPGRFSGRQFSNSRSEMNVSTLELGDSALYLCASSFVGGSTDTQYFGPGTRLTVL.

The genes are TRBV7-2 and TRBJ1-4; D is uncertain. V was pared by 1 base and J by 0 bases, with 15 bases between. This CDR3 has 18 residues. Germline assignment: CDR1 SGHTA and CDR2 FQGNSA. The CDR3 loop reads CASSLGHELPATNEKLFF. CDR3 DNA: TGTGCCAGCAGCTTAGGCCATGAACTCCCGGCAACTAATGAAAAACTGTTTTTT.

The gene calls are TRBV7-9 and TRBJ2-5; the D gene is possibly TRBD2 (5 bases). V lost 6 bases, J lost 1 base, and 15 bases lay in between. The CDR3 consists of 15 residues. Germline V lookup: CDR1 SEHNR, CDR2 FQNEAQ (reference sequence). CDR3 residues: CASSRPGSIQETQYF. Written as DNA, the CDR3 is TGTGCCAGCAGTCGACCGGGATCCATCCAAGAGACCCAGTACTTC.

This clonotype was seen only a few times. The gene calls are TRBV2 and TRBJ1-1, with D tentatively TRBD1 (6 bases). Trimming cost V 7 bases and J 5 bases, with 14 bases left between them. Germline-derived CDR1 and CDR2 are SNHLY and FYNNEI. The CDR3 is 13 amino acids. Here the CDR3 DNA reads TGTGCCAGCACGGGGCAGGGGAGGACTGAAGCTTTCTTT. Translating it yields CASTGQGRTEAFF.

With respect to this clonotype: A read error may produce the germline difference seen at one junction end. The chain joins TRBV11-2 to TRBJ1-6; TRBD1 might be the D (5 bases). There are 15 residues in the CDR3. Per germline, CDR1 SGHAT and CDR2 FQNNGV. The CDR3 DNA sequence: TGTGCCAGCAGATCCCAGGGTACCTATAATGCACCCCTCCACTTT. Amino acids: CASRSQGTYNAPLHF. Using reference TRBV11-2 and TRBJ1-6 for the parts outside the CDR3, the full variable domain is EAGVAQSPRYKIIEKRQSVAFWCNPISGHATLYWYQQILGQGPKLLIQFQNNGVVDDSQLPKDRFSAERLKGVDSTLKIQPAKLEDSAVYLCASRSQGTYNAPLHFGNGTRLTVT.

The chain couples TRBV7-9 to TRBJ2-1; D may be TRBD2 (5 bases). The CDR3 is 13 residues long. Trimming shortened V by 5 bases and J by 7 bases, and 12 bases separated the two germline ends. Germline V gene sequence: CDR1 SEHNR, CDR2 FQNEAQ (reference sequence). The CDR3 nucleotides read TGTGCCAGCAGCACCGGGATGCTGAATGAGCAGTTCTTC. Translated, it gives CASSTGMLNEQFF.

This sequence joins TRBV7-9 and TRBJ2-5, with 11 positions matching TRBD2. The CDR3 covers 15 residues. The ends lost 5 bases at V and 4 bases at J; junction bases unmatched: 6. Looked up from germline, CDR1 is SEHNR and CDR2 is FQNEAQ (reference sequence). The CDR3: CASSPTSGIAETQYF. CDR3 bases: TGTGCCAGCAGCCCGACTAGCGGGATTGCAGAGACCCAGTACTTC. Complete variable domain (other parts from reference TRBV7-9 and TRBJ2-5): DTGVSQNPRHKITKRGQNVTFRCDPISEHNRLYWYRQTLGQGPEFLTYFQNEAQLEKSRLLSDRFSAERPKGSFSTLEIQRTEQGDSAMYLCASSPTSGIAETQYFGPGTRLLVL.

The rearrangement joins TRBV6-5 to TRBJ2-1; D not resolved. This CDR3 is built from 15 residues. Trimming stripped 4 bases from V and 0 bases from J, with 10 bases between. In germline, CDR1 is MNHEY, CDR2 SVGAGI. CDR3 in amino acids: CASSSTRSSYNEQFF. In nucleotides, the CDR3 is TGTGCCAGCAGTTCCACCAGGAGCTCCTACAATGAGCAGTTCTTC.

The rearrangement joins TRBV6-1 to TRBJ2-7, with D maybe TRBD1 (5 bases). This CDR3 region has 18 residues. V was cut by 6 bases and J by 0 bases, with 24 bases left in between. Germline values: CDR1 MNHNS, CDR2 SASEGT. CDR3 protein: CASRMTATQGSHSYEQYF. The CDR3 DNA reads TGTGCCAGCAGAATGACTGCCACTCAGGGTTCCCACTCCTACGAGCAGTACTTC.

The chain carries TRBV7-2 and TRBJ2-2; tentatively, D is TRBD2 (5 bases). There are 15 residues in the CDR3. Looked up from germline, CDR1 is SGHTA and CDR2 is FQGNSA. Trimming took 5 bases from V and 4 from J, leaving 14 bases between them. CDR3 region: CASSITSGFTGELFF. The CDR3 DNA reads TGTGCCAGCAGCATAACCAGCGGTTTCACCGGGGAGCTGTTTTTT.

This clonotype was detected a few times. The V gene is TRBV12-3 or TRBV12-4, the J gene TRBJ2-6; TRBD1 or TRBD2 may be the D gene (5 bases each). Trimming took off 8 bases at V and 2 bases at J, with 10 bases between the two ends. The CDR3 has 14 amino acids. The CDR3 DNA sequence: TGTGCCAGCGGAGGACAAGCTGGGGCCAACGTCCTGACTTTC. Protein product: CASGGQAGANVLTF.

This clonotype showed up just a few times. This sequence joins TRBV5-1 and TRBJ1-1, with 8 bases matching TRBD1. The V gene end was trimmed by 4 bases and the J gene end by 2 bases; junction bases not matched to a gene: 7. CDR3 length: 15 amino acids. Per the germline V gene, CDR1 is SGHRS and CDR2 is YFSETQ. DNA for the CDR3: TGCGCCAGCAGCCGGAGACAGGGGACAAACACTGAAGCTTTCTTT. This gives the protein CASSRRQGTNTEAFF.

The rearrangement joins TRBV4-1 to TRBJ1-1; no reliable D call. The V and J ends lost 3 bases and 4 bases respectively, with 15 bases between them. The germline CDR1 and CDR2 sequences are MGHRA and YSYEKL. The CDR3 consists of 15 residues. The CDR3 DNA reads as TGCGCCAGCAGCCAGGGTCTCGGGGAAGGCACTGAAGCTTTCTTT. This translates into CASSQGLGEGTEAFF.

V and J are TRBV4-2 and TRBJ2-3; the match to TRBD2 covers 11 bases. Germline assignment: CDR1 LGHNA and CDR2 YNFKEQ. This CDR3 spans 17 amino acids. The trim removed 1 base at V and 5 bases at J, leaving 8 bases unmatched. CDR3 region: CASSQVTSGNVQDTQYF. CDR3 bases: TGTGCCAGCAGCCAAGTGACTAGCGGGAATGTTCAAGATACGCAGTATTTT.

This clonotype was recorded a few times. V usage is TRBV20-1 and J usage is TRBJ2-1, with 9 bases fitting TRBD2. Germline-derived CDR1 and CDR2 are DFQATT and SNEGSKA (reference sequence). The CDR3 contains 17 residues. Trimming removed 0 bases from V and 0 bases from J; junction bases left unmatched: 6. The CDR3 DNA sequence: TGCAGTGCTAGAGATGACCTAGCGGGGACCTCCTACAATGAGCAGTTCTTC. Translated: CSARDDLAGTSYNEQFF.

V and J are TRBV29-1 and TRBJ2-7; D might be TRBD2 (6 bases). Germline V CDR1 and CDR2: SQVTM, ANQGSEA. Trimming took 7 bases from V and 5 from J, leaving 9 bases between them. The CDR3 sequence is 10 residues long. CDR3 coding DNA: TGCAGCGGCGGGACCGACGAGCAGTACTTC. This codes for CSGGTDEQYF.